The 18 T cell receptor beta chains given below trace back to one sample, sequenced in a study of beta chain features in type 1 diabetes. Sequencing targeted expressed TCRB transcripts, as all isolated RNA had been reverse transcribed. Assay used: immunoSEQ multiplex PCR; TCRdb lists only in-frame clones, some missing. The sample shows approximately 150,000 clones, 10% of them seen only once. The source material was naive CD4+ T cells from blood. The receptors come from a young man in good health.

This clone was seen ten or more times. The V and J genes are TRBV4-3 and TRBJ1-5; D is undetermined. The CDR3 runs 15 residues. Germline V gene lookup returns CDR1 LGHNA and CDR2 YSLEER. V shed 0 bases and J shed 5 bases, with 11 bases lying between them. In DNA form, the CDR3 reads TGCGCCAGCAGCCAAGAGCGGGGTCTGCATCAGCCCCAGCATTTT. Amino acid sequence: CASSQERGLHQPQHF.

The sample holds many counts of this clone. The chain recombines TRBV29-1 with TRBJ1-2, with TRBD1 identical over 8 bases. V was pared by 0 bases and J by 7 bases, with 1 base of the junction left unmatched. Per germline, CDR1 SQVTM and CDR2 ANQGSEA. The CDR3 length is 12 residues. The CDR3 loop reads CSVEDRGPGYTF. In DNA form, the CDR3 reads TGCAGCGTTGAAGACAGGGGGCCTGGCTACACCTTC.

This clone was recorded a few times. The chain joins TRBV6-5 to TRBJ2-6; TRBD1 is a possible D gene (6 bases). V was shortened by 5 bases and J by 12 bases, with 14 bases between the two germline ends. Germline V gives CDR1 MNHEY, CDR2 SVGAGI. This CDR3 contains 13 residues. CDR3 sequence: CASSPGHGSVLTF. The CDR3 DNA follows: TGTGCCAGCAGTCCGGGACACGGGTCCGTCCTGACTTTC.

This chain uses TRBV5-1 with TRBJ1-4; 9 bases fit TRBD1. J lost 6 bases, V lost 0 bases, and 3 bases had no gene match. The germline gives CDR1 SGHRS, CDR2 YFSETQ. The CDR3 is made up of 15 amino acids. The CDR3 loop is CASSLGGQGDEKLFF. The CDR3 DNA reads as TGCGCCAGCAGCTTGGGGGGACAGGGTGATGAAAAACTGTTTTTT.

The chain has TRBV2 and TRBJ1-5, with D perhaps matching TRBD1 (5 bases). The V end was cut by 8 bases, the J end by 3 bases, with 17 bases between. The CDR3 contains 15 residues. Germline V gives CDR1 SNHLY, CDR2 FYNNEI. CDR3 sequence reads: CASRLQTQVNQPQHF. The DNA for the CDR3 is TGTGCCAGCCGCCTTCAAACACAGGTCAATCAGCCCCAGCATTTT.

The V gene is TRBV12-5, the J gene TRBJ2-3; D ambiguous. This CDR3 contains 13 residues. Trimming stripped 4 bases from V and 4 bases from J, with 9 bases between. Germline V CDR1 and CDR2: LGHNT, FRNRAP. CDR3 coding DNA: TGTGCTAGTGGTTCATATGGCTCAGATACGCAGTATTTT. Residues: CASGSYGSDTQYF.

This clone was picked up one time. The CDR3 is CASSLGAGGSTDTQYF. The CDR3 DNA reads as TGTGCCAGCAGCTTGGGGGCGGGGGGGAGCACAGATACGCAGTATTTT. The chain couples TRBV5-4 to TRBJ2-3; 9 bases line up with TRBD2. This CDR3 has 16 residues. J was trimmed by 0 bases and V by 0 bases; bases with no gene match: 2. Germline CDR1 reads SGHNT; CDR2 reads YYREEE (reference sequence).

V is TRBV7-9 and J is TRBJ1-5, with 10 bases aligning to TRBD1. CDR3 length: 16 amino acids. With V trimmed by 5 bases and J by 3 bases, 7 bases remained unmatched. CDR1 and CDR2 (germline): SEHNR, FQNEAQ (reference sequence). CDR3 nucleotides: TGTGCCAGCAGCCGAGGACAGGGGGGGTTCAATCAGCCCCAGCATTTT. It translates to CASSRGQGGFNQPQHF.

The rearrangement links TRBV4-1 to TRBJ2-1, with 15 bases matching TRBD2. The CDR3 sequence is 17 residues long. Germline V gene sequence: CDR1 MGHRA, CDR2 YSYEKL. V was clipped by 1 base and J by 6 bases; unmatched bases: 4. The CDR3 nucleotides read TGCGCCAGCAGCCAAGCGGGACTAGCGGGGGGCCCCAATGAGCAGTTCTTC. It encodes CASSQAGLAGGPNEQFF.

Written as DNA, the CDR3 is TGTGCCAGCAGTCCACAGGGACACGGAGAGACCCAGTACTTC. Its protein is CASSPQGHGETQYF. The chain links TRBV11-2 to TRBJ2-5; possibly TRBD1 for D (6 bases). The V and J ends lost 6 bases and 4 bases respectively, with 15 bases between them. Germline V gene lookup returns CDR1 SGHAT and CDR2 FQNNGV. This CDR3 has 14 residues.

This clone was seen a few times. V and J are TRBV9 and TRBJ1-1; 8 bases are a match to TRBD1. This CDR3 spans 15 amino acids. V shed 2 bases, J shed 3 bases, and the junction held 6 bases outside the gene matches. Looked up from germline, CDR1 is SGDLS and CDR2 is YYNGEE. The CDR3: CASSVVAGGYTEAFF. The CDR3 DNA follows: TGTGCCAGCAGCGTCGTGGCAGGGGGCTACACTGAAGCTTTCTTT.

V gene TRBV28 combines with J gene TRBJ1-2; no reliable D call. V lost 3 bases to trimming and J lost 4 bases, with 6 bases between them. Germline-derived CDR1 and CDR2 are MDHEN and SYDVKM. The CDR3 sequence is 12 residues long. CDR3 residues: CASSLRGYGYTF. The CDR3 DNA is TGTGCCAGCAGTTTGCGGGGCTATGGCTACACCTTC.

This sequence joins TRBV5-6 and TRBJ2-2; tentative D call: TRBD1 (6 bases). The CDR3 has 14 amino acids. The germline V gene has CDR1 SGHDT and CDR2 YYEEEE. Trimming left V 1 base short and J 7 bases short, with 11 bases between. Here the CDR3 reads CASSLSRGGGELFF. For the CDR3, the DNA is TGTGCCAGCAGCTTGTCCAGGGGCGGCGGGGAGCTGTTTTTT.

A few counts support this clone. The chain combines TRBV6-1 with TRBJ2-2; TRBD2 aligns across 11 bases. The CDR3 consists of 15 residues. After removal of 3 bases from V and 6 bases from J, the junction contained 3 bases not matched to a gene. CDR1 MNHNS and CDR2 SASEGT come from the germline V gene. The CDR3: CASSDFSGGAGELFF. The CDR3 nucleotides are TGTGCCAGCAGTGACTTTAGCGGGGGGGCCGGGGAGCTGTTTTTT.

This clone was seen a few times. The chain joins TRBV6-1 to TRBJ1-4; 9 nucleotides agree with TRBD1. V lost 6 bases to trimming and J lost 7 bases; unmatched junction nucleotides: 9. Germline V gives CDR1 MNHNS, CDR2 SASEGT. The CDR3 is 15 amino acids. The CDR3 loop is CASRGTGGATEKLFF. CDR3 nucleotide sequence: TGTGCCAGCAGGGGCACAGGGGGCGCGACTGAAAAACTGTTTTTT.

The chain links TRBV4-3 to TRBJ2-5; 14 positions match TRBD2. V lost 4 bases, J lost 5 bases, and 9 bases stayed unmatched. The V gene's germline CDR1 is LGHNA and CDR2 YSLEER. The CDR3 is made up of 17 amino acids. The CDR3 DNA is TGCGCCAGCAGCCCCCGACTAGCGGGGGGGCTTGGGGAGACCCAGTACTTC. Encoded protein: CASSPRLAGGLGETQYF.

This clone has more than one count but fewer than ten. V and J are TRBV10-2 and TRBJ1-1; perhaps TRBD1 as D (6 bases). CDR1 WSHSY and CDR2 SAAADI come from the germline V gene. This CDR3 comprises 14 residues. V shed 4 bases and J shed 6 bases, with 15 bases lying between them. The CDR3 coding sequence is TGCGCCAGCAGTGGTACAGGGTCCGGCGCTGAAGCTTTCTTT. Residues: CASSGTGSGAEAFF.

CDR3 nucleotides: TGTGCCAGCTTGGCTATACGGGGGGGAGCAGGTGAGCAGTTCTTC. Protein product: CASLAIRGGAGEQFF. The gene calls are TRBV7-9 and TRBJ2-1; 8 bases match TRBD2. The ends lost 8 bases at V and 9 bases at J; junction bases unmatched: 15. This CDR3 has 15 residues. The germline V gene has CDR1 SEHNR and CDR2 FQNEAQ (reference sequence).